The 5 T cell receptor beta chains listed next were all sequenced from one sample in a study of Graves' ophthalmopathy and Graves' hyperthyroidism listed by TCRdb under 2018. Sequencer: Illumina HiSeq 2000. For repertoire sequencing, TCR beta CDR3 regions were amplified from RNA transcripts. The first round of RT-PCR was done with HTBI primers and the Qiagen OneStep RT-PCR kit, and was followed by a second round of multiplex PCR, then size selection and purification. TCRdb passed the public sequencing reads through fastp at Q25 and MiXCR, retaining productive beta sequences. Rows with one shared CDR3 protein collapse into an entry with the most common genes and DNA. The sample has about 550,000 distinct CDR3 sequences on record, 39% of them singletons. Around 4.6% of the sample lies in the top ten. Sequenced input: peripheral blood or thyroid tissue (not recorded which). The receptors derive from an adult man with Graves' hyperthyroidism.

V and J are TRBV13 and TRBJ1-5, with TRBD1 identical over 8 bases. The CDR3 loop spans 14 amino acids. The V and J ends lost 5 bases and 6 bases, in that order; junction bases with no gene match: 6. CDR1 PRHDT and CDR2 FYEKMQ come from the germline V gene (reference sequence). CDR3 DNA sequence: TGTGCCAGCAGCACAGGGGGGTTTGGTCAGCCCCAGCATTTT. Amino acids: CASSTGGFGQPQHF.

On this clonotype: This could be a read error, since a much larger clone is one nucleotide away. This chain connects TRBV12-3 or TRBV12-4 to TRBJ2-7; a weak D match, TRBD2 (5 bases). TRBJ2-1 matches the DNA end more closely, so the J call is doubtful. The CDR3 runs 15 residues. The CDR3 here is CASSPLTGITYEQFF. CDR3 nucleotide sequence: TGTGCCAGCAGTCCCCTCACCGGGATCACCTACGAGCAGTTCTTC.

In this sample, this clonotype turned up a few times. The genes are TRBV3-1 and TRBJ1-2; D is possibly TRBD1 (5 bases). The germline CDR1 and CDR2 sequences are LGHDT and YNNKEL (reference sequence). Between the trimmed V and J ends, which lost 1 base and 8 bases, there was a span of 14 bases. CDR3 length equals 14 residues. The DNA for the CDR3 is TGTGCCAGCAGCCAAGCGGGGGTTGTGCGCGGCTACACCTTC. Amino acid sequence: CASSQAGVVRGYTF.

This clonotype came up many times. The chain combines TRBV7-8 with TRBJ2-7; 8 positions agree with TRBD1. Unmatched junction bases numbered 3, after V lost 5 bases and J lost 3 bases. This CDR3 is 13 amino acids long. Germline V gene sequence: CDR1 SGHVS, CDR2 FQNEAQ. CDR3 in amino acids: CASSRDRNYEQYF. The CDR3 bases are TGTGCCAGCAGCCGGGACAGGAACTACGAGCAGTACTTC. Supplemented by reference TRBV7-8 and TRBJ2-7, the full variable domain reads GAGVSQSPRYKVAKRGQDVALRCDPISGHVSLFWYQQALGQGPEFLTYFQNEAQLDKSGLPSDRFFAERPEGSVSTLKIQRTQQEDSAVYLCASSRDRNYEQYFGPGTRLTVT.

This chain connects TRBV2 to TRBJ2-3; no firm D call. The length of the CDR3 is 10 residues. With 10 bases removed from V and 2 bases from J, the gap between germline ends came to 4 bases. Germline V gene sequence: CDR1 SNHLY, CDR2 FYNNEI. CDR3 DNA sequence: TGTGCCACCCTCACAGATACGCAGTATTTT. Encoded protein: CATLTDTQYF.